Sequencing of this TCR beta chain was carried out in a study of graft-versus-host responses after intestinal transplantation. Study-wide context: Tacrolimus plus steroids were given to all recipients for approximately 3 years, preceded by anti-thymocyte globulin induction. The study, taken as a whole, reports: Allografts of one patient group, those with graft-donor T cell macrochimerism, had high graft-versus-host to host-versus-graft clonal ratios. Detected in recipient marrow were GvH clones, some of which were first observed in ileum or blood.

Concerning this clone: As yet, its antigen is unknown.

Libraries were prepared by immunoSEQ multiplex PCR; TCRdb keeps only in-frame clonotypes and omits some of them. The sample yields roughly 80,000 clones, roughly 84% seen once. The CDR3 is made up of 11 amino acids. From germline, CDR1 is GTSNPN and CDR2 SVGIG (reference sequence). V was clipped by 2 bases and J by 4 bases, with 5 bases between them. J is TRBJ1-1 and V is TRBV30; D unclear. The receptor was isolated from a human donor who was the organ donor for an intestinal transplant. This specimen consisted of unstimulated CD8+ T cells sorted from spleen or lymph node cells, obtained before transplant. The CDR3 DNA follows: TGTGCCTGGAGTCTAAGCACTGAAGCTTTCTTT. As protein: CAWSLSTEAFF.